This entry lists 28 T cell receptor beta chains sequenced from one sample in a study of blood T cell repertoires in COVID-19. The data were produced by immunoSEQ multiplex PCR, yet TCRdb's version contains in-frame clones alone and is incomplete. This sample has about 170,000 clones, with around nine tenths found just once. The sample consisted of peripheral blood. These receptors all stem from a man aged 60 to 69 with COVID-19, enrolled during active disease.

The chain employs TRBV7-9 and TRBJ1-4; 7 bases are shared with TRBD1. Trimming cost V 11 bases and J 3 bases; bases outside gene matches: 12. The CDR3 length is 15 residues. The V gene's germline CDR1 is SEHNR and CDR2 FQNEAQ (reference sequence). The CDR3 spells CAGSGTDESNEKLFF. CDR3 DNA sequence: TGTGCCGGTTCCGGGACAGATGAGTCTAATGAAAAACTGTTTTTT. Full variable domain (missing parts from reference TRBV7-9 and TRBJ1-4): DTGVSQNPRHKITKRGQNVTFRCDPISEHNRLYWYRQTLGQGPEFLTYFQNEAQLEKSRLLSDRFSAERPKGSFSTLEIQRTEQGDSAMYLCAGSGTDESNEKLFFGSGTQLSVL.

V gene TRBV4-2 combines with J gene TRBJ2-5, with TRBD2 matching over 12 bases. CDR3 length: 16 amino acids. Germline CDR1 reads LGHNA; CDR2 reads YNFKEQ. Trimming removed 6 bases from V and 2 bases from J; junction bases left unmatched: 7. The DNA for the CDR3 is TGTGCCAGCAGTGCGTCCGGGACTAGCGGGCAAGAGACCCAGTACTTC. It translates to CASSASGTSGQETQYF.

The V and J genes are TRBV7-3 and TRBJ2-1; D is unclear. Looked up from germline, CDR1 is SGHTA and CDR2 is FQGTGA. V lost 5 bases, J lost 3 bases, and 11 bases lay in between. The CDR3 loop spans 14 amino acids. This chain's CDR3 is CASSPEDYYNEQFF. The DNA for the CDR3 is TGTGCCAGCAGCCCCGAGGATTACTACAATGAGCAGTTCTTC.

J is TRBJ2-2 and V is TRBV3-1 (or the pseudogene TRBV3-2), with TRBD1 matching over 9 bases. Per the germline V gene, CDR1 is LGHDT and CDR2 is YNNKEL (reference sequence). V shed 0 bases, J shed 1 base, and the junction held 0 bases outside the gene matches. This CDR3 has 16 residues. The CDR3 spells CASSQETGGNTGELFF. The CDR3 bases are TGTGCCAGCAGCCAAGAGACAGGGGGGAACACCGGGGAGCTGTTTTTT.

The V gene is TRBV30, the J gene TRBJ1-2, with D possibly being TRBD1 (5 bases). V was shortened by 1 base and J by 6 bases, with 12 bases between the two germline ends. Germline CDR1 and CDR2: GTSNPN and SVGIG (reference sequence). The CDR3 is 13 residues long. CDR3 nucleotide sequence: TGTGCCTGGAGTGGATCAGGGTACGATGGCTACACCTTC. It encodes CAWSGSGYDGYTF.

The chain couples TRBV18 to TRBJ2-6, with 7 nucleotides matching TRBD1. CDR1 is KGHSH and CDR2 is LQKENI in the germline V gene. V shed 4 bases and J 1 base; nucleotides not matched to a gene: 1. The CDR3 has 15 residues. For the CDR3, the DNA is TGTGCCAGCTCACAGGACAGGTCTGGGGCCAACGTCCTGACTTTC. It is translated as CASSQDRSGANVLTF.

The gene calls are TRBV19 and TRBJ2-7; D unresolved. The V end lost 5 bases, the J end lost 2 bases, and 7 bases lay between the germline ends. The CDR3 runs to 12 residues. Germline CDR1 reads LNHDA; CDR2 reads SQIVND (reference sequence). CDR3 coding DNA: TGTGCCAGTAGTTCCAGGACCTACGAGCAGTACTTC. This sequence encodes CASSSRTYEQYF.

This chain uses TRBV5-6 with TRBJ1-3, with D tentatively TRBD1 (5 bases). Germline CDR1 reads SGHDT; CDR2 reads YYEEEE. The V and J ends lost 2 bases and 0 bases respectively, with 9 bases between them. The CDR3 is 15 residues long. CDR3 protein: CASSFGGISGNTIYF. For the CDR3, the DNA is TGTGCCAGCAGCTTCGGGGGTATCTCTGGAAACACCATATATTTT.

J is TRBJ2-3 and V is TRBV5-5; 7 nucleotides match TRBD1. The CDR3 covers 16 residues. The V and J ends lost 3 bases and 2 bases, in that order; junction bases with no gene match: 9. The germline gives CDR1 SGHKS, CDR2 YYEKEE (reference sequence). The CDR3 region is CASSWTTGLYTDTQYF. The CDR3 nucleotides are TGTGCCAGCAGCTGGACGACAGGGCTATACACAGATACGCAGTATTTT.

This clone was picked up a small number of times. In nucleotides, the CDR3 is TGTGCCAGCAGCTCATTCGGACACCGCGGCACTGAAGCTTTCTTT. Amino acids: CASSSFGHRGTEAFF. The gene calls are TRBV7-9 and TRBJ1-1, with a tentative D call TRBD1 (5 bases). With 4 bases removed from V and 4 bases from J, the gap between germline ends came to 16 bases. Looked up from germline, CDR1 is SEHNR and CDR2 is FQNEAQ (reference sequence). The CDR3 extends over 15 amino acids.

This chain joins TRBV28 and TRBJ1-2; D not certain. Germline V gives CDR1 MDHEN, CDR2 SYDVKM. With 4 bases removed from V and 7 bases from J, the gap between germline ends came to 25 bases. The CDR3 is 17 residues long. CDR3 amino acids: CASSSPSTRGVLGGYTF. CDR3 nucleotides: TGTGCCAGCAGTTCTCCCTCGACTCGGGGAGTATTGGGTGGCTACACCTTC.

CDR3 sequence: CARSLSGGSYNEQFF. CDR3 DNA sequence: TGCGCCCGCTCCCTTAGCGGGGGGTCCTACAATGAGCAGTTCTTC. The genes are TRBV10-1 and TRBJ2-1, with 10 bases that match TRBD2. The V gene end was trimmed by 11 bases and the J gene end by 1 base; junction bases not matched to a gene: 8. The CDR3 extends over 15 amino acids. Per the germline V gene, CDR1 is WNHNN and CDR2 is SYGVQD (reference sequence).

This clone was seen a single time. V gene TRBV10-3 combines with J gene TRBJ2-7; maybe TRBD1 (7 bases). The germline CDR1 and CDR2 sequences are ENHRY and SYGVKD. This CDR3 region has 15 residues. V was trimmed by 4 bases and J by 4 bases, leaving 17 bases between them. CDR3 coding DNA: TGTGCCATCAGTGGTGGAGGGACAGAGGGTTACGAGCAGTACTTC. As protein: CAISGGGTEGYEQYF.

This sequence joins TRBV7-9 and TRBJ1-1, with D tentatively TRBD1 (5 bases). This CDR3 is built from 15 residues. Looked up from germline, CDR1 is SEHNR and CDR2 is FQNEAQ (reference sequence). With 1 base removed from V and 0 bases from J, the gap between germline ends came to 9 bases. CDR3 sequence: CASSLVAGLNTEAFF. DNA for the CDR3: TGTGCCAGCAGCTTAGTCGCAGGGTTGAACACTGAAGCTTTCTTT. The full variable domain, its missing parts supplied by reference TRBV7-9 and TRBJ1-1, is DTGVSQNPRHKITKRGQNVTFRCDPISEHNRLYWYRQTLGQGPEFLTYFQNEAQLEKSRLLSDRFSAERPKGSFSTLEIQRTEQGDSAMYLCASSLVAGLNTEAFFGQGTRLTVV.

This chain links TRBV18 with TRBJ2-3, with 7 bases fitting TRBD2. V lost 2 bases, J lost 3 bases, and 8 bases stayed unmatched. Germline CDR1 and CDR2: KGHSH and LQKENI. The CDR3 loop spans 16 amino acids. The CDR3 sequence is CASSPNRGGGTDTQYF. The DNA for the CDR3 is TGTGCCAGCTCACCAAATCGGGGCGGGGGAACAGATACGCAGTATTTT.

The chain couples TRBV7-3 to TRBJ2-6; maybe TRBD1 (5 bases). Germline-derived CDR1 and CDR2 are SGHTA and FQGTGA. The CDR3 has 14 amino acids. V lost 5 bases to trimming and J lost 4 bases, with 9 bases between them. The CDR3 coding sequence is TGTGCCAGCAGCCCCAGGACAGGGGCCAACGTCCTGACTTTC. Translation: CASSPRTGANVLTF.

CDR3 protein: CASSAKLRQGESAPQHF. The CDR3 DNA is TGTGCCAGCAGTGCAAAGCTTAGACAGGGGGAGTCGGCGCCCCAGCATTTT. V usage is TRBV6-1 and J usage is TRBJ1-5; 9 bases fit TRBD1. Germline values: CDR1 MNHNS, CDR2 SASEGT. CDR3 length: 17 amino acids. With 4 bases clipped from V and 9 bases from J, the junction kept 16 bases outside the gene matches.

DNA for the CDR3: TGTGCCAGCTCCGAGGGGATAGGGGGCACCTATGGCTACACCTTC. The encoded protein is CASSEGIGGTYGYTF. This chain connects TRBV6-5 to TRBJ1-2, with 7 bases matching TRBD1. The junction had 13 bases not matched to a gene; V was cut back by 8 bases and J by 4 bases. The CDR3 loop spans 15 amino acids. Germline V gene lookup returns CDR1 MNHEY and CDR2 SVGAGI.

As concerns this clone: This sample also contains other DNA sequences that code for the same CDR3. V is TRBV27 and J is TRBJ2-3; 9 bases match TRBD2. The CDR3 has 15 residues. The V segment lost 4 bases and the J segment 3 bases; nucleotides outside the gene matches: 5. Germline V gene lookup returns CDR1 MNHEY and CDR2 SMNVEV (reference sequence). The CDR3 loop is CASSSLSGSTDTQYF. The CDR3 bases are TGTGCCAGCAGTTCCCTTAGCGGGAGTACAGATACGCAGTATTTT.

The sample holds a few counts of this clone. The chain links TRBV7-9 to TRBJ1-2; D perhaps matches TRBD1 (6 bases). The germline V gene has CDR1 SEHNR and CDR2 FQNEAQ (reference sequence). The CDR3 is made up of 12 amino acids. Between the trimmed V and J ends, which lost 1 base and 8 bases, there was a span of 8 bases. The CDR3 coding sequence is TGTGCCAGCAGCTTAGGCAGGGGAGGCTACACCTTC. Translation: CASSLGRGGYTF.

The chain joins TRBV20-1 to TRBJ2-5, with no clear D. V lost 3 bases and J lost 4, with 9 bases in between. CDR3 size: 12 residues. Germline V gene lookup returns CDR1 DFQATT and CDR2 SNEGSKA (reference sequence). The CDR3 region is CSASVQAETQYF. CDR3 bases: TGCAGTGCTAGTGTGCAAGCAGAGACCCAGTACTTC.

The CDR3 coding sequence is TGCGCCAGCAGCTTGGGAGGGCTAACTGGAAACACCATATATTTT. It encodes CASSLGGLTGNTIYF. The chain recombines TRBV5-1 with TRBJ1-3; D gene uncertain. CDR3 size: 15 residues. Germline-derived CDR1 and CDR2 are SGHRS and YFSETQ. Trimming removed 0 bases from V and 2 bases from J, with 9 bases in between. Combining the CDR3 with reference TRBV5-1 and TRBJ1-3 gives the whole variable domain KAGVTQTPRYLIKTRGQQVTLSCSPISGHRSVSWYQQTPGQGLQFLFEYFSETQRNKGNFPGRFSGRQFSNSRSEMNVSTLELGDSALYLCASSLGGLTGNTIYFGEGSWLTVV.

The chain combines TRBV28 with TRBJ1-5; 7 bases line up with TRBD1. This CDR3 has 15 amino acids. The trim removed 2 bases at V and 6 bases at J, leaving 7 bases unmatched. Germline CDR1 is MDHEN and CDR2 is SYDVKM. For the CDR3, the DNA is TGTGCCAGCAGTTTACGAGACAGGGCCCTTCAGCCCCAGCATTTT. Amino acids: CASSLRDRALQPQHF.

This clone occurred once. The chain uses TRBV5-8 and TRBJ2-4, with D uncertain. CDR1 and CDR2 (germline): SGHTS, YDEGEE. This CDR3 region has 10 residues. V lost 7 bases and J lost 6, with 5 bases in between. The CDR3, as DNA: TGTGCCAGCGCTAGAAACATTCAGTACTTC. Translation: CASARNIQYF.

The CDR3 here is CASSFSREQYF. The CDR3, as DNA: TGTGCCAGCAGCTTCAGTCGCGAGCAGTACTTC. This rearrangement joins TRBV7-2 to TRBJ2-7; D unresolved. Germline V gene data show CDR1 as SGHTA and CDR2 as FQGNSA. This CDR3 spans 11 amino acids. V was shortened by 3 bases and J by 6 bases, with 6 bases between the two germline ends.

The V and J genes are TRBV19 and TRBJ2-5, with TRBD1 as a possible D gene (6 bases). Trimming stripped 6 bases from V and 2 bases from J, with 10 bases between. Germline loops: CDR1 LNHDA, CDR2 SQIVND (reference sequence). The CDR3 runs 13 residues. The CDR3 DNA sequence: TGTGCCAGTAGCGGGACAAGTCAAGAGACCCAGTACTTC. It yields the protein CASSGTSQETQYF.

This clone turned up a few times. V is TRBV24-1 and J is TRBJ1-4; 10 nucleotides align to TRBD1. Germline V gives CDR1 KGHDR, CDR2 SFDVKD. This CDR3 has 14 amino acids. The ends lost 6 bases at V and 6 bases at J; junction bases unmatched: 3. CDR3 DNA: TGTGCCACCAGTCAAGGGACAGGGGATGAAAAACTGTTTTTT. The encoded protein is CATSQGTGDEKLFF.

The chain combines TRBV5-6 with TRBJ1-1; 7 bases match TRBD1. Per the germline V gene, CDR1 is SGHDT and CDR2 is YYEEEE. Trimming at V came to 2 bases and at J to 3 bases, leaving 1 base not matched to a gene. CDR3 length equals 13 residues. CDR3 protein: CASSFDRDTEAFF. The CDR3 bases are TGTGCCAGCAGCTTCGACAGGGACACTGAAGCTTTCTTT.